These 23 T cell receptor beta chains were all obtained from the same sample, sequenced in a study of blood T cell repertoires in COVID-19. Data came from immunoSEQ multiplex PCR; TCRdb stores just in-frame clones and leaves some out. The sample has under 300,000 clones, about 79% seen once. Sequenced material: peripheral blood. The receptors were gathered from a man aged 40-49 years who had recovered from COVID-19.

Here the CDR3 DNA reads TGCGCCAGCAGCCAACTAGCGGGGGGGCTTGCCGAGCAGTACTTC. Amino acid sequence: CASSQLAGGLAEQYF. The J gene is TRBJ2-7, the V gene TRBV4-1; TRBD2 matches at 12 bases. V trimming: 2 bases; J trimming: 6 bases; junction bases outside the gene matches: 5. This CDR3 comprises 15 residues. Germline loops: CDR1 MGHRA, CDR2 YSYEKL.

DNA of the CDR3: TGTGCCAGCATCCCCCCCGGGGGGCTAGCGGGGGGATCTGAGCAGTTCTTC. It translates to CASIPPGGLAGGSEQFF. The chain employs TRBV7-4 and TRBJ2-1, with 11 bases fitting TRBD2. Trimming removed 7 bases from V and 9 bases from J; junction bases left unmatched: 17. CDR1 SGHVT and CDR2 SQSDAQ come from the germline V gene. The CDR3 contains 17 residues. Variable domain in full (rest from reference TRBV7-4 and TRBJ2-1): GAGVSQSPRYKVAKRGRDVALRCDSISGHVTLYWYRQTLGQGSEVLTYSQSDAQRDKSGRPSGRFSAERPERSVSTLKIQRTEQGDSAVYLCASIPPGGLAGGSEQFFGPGTRLTVL.

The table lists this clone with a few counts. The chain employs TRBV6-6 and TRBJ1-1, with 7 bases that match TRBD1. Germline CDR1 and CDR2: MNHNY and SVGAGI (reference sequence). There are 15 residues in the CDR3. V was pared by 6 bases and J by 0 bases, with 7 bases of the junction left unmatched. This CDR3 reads CASSPGQTLNTEAFF. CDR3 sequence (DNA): TGTGCCAGCAGCCCGGGACAGACACTGAACACTGAAGCTTTCTTT.

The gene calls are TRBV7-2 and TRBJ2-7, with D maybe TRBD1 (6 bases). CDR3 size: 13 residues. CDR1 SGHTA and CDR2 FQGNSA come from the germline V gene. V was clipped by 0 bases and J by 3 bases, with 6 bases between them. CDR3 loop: CASSLAGGYEQYF. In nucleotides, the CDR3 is TGTGCCAGCAGCTTAGCAGGGGGCTACGAGCAGTACTTC.

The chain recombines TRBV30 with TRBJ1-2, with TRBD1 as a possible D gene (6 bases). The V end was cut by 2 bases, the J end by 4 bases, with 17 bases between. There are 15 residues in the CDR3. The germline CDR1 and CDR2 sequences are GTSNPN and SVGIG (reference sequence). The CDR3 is CAWSYPPDRIYGYTF. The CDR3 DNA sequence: TGTGCCTGGAGTTACCCCCCGGACAGAATCTATGGCTACACCTTC.

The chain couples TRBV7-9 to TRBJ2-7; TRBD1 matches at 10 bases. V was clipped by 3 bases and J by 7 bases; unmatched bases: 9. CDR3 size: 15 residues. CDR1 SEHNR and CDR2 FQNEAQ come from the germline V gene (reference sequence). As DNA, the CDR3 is TGTGCCAGCAGCTTTGGGACAGGGGAAGCAGGGGAGCAGTACTTC. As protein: CASSFGTGEAGEQYF.

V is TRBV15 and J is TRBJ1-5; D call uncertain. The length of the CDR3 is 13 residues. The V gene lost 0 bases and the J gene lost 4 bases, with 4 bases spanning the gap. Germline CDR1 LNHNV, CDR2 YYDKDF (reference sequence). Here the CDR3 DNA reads TGTGCCACCAGCAGAGACCTGAATCAGCCCCAGCATTTT. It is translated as CATSRDLNQPQHF. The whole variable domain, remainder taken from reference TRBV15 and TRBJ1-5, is DAMVIQNPRYQVTQFGKPVTLSCSQTLNHNVMYWYQQKSSQAPKLLFHYYDKDFNNEADTPDNFQSRRPNTSFCFLDIRSPGLGDTAMYLCATSRDLNQPQHFGDGTRLSIL.

The CDR3 protein is CASTNPGLAGVSSTDTQYF. In DNA form, the CDR3 reads TGCGCCAGCACCAATCCGGGACTAGCGGGAGTTTCTAGCACAGATACGCAGTATTTT. The chain is built from TRBV10-1 and TRBJ2-3; 14 bases are shared with TRBD2. CDR3 length equals 19 residues. The germline CDR1 and CDR2 sequences are WNHNN and SYGVQD (reference sequence). The V gene end was trimmed by 7 bases and the J gene end by 0 bases; junction bases not matched to a gene: 12.

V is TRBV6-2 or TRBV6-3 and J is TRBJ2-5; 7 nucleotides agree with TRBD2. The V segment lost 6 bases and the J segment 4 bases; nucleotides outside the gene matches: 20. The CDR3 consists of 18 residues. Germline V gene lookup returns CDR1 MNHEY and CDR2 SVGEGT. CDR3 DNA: TGTGCCAGCAGCCCGCCAGGCAGCGGGGACTCCTGGGGAGAGACCCAGTACTTC. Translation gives CASSPPGSGDSWGETQYF.

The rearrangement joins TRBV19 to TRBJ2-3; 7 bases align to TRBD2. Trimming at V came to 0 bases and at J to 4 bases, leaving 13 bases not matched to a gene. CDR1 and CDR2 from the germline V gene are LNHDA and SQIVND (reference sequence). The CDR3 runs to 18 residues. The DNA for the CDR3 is TGTGCCAGTAGTATAGACAAATGGGCGGGAGTTGTTGCAGATACGCAGTATTTT. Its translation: CASSIDKWAGVVADTQYF.

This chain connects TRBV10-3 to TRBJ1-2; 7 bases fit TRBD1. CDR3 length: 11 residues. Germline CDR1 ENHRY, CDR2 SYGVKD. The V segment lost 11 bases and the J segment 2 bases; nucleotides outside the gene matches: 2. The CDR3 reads CAQGDNYGYTF. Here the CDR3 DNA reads TGTGCCCAGGGGGACAACTATGGCTACACCTTC.

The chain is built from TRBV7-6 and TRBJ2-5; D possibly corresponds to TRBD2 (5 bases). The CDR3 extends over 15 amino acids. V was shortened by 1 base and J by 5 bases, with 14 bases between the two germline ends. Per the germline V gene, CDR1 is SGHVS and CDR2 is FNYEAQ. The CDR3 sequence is CASSLVRSGVETQYF. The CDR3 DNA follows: TGTGCCAGCAGCTTAGTCCGGAGCGGAGTGGAGACCCAGTACTTC.

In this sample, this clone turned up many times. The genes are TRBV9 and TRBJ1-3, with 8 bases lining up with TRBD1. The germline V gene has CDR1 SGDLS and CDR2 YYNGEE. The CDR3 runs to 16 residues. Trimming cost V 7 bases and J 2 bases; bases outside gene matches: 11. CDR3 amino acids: CASAEDTGGAGNTIYF. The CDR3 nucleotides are TGTGCCAGCGCCGAGGATACAGGGGGAGCTGGAAACACCATATATTTT.

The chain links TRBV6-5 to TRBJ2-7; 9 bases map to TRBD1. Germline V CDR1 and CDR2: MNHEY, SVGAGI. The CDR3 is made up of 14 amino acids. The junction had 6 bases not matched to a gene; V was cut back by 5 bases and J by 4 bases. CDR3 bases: TGTGCCAGCAGTCGGACAGGGGACGATTACGAGCAGTACTTC. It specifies CASSRTGDDYEQYF.

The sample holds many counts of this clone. The CDR3 DNA sequence: TGTGCCAGCAGCGTAGATGGGCCAGATACGCAGTATTTT. Translated: CASSVDGPDTQYF. V and J are TRBV9 and TRBJ2-3; D gene uncertain. The CDR3 consists of 13 residues. CDR1 SGDLS and CDR2 YYNGEE come from the germline V gene. Trimming removed 0 bases at V and 4 bases at J, with 6 bases between.

The DNA for the CDR3 is TGTGCCTGGAGTGTACAGGGTGTTACTGAAGCTTTCTTT. Its translation is CAWSVQGVTEAFF. This chain links TRBV30 with TRBJ1-1, with D tentatively TRBD1 (6 bases). CDR1 and CDR2 (germline): GTSNPN, SVGIG (reference sequence). V lost 0 bases to trimming and J lost 5 bases, with 10 bases between them. The CDR3 totals 13 residues.

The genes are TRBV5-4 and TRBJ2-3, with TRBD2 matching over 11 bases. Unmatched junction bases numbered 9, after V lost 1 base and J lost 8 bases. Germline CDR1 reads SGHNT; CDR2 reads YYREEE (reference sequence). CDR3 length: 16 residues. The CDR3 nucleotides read TGTGCCAGCAGCTTGCCGGCTAGCGGGGGGAGAAGTACGCAGTATTTT. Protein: CASSLPASGGRSTQYF.

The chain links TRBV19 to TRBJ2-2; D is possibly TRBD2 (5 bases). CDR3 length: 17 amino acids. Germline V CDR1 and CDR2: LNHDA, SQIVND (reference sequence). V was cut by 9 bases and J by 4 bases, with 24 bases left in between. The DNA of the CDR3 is TGTGCCAGCCCGACGACCGGGAATAACGTCGTCACCGGGGAGCTGTTTTTT. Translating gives CASPTTGNNVVTGELFF. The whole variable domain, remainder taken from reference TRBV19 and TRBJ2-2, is DGGITQSPKYLFRKEGQNVTLSCEQNLNHDAMYWYRQDPGQGLRLIYYSQIVNDFQKGDIAEGYSVSREKKESFPLTVTSAQKNPTAFYLCASPTTGNNVVTGELFFGEGSRLTVL.

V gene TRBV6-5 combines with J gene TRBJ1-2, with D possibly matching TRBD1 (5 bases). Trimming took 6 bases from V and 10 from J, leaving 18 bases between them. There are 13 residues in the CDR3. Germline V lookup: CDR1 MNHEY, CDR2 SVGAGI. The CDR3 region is CASRGTGFSIYTF. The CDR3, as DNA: TGTGCCAGCAGGGGAACAGGATTCAGTATCTACACCTTC.

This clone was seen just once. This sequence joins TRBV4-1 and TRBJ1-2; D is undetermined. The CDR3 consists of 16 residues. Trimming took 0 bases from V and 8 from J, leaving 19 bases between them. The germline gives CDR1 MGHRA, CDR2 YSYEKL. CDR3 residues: CASSQDTRLPRRGYTF. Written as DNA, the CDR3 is TGCGCCAGCAGCCAAGATACCCGCTTACCAAGGAGAGGCTACACCTTC.

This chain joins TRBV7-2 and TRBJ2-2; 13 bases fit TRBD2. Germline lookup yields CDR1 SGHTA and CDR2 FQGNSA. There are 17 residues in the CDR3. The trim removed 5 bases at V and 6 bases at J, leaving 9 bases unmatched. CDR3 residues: CASSHATSGRGAGELFF. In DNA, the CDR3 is TGTGCCAGCAGCCATGCCACTAGCGGGAGGGGTGCCGGGGAGCTGTTTTTT.

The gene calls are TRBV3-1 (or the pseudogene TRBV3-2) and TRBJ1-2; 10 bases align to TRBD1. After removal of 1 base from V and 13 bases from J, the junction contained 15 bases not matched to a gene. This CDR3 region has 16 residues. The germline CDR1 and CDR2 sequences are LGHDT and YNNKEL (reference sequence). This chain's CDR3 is CASSQGLGDRGFPRTF. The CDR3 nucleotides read TGTGCCAGCAGCCAAGGTCTCGGGGACAGGGGATTTCCACGCACCTTC.

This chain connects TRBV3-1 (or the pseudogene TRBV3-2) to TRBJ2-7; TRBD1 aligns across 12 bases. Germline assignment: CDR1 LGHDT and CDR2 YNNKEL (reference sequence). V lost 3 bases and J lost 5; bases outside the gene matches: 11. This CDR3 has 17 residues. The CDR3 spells CASSHLNRDRGLHEQYF. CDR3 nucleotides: TGTGCCAGCAGCCACTTGAACCGGGACAGGGGGCTCCACGAGCAGTACTTC.